The 10 T cell receptor beta chains given below trace back to one sample, sequenced in a study of early T cells in non-severe SARS-CoV-2 infection. TCRdb reprocessed the 5' RACE reads with MiXCR, giving one entry per CDR3 protein. This sample has about 80,000 distinct CDR3 sequences, with about an eighth found just once. Sequencing input: whole blood. Receptors originate from an adult who was a healthcare worker with PCR-confirmed SARS-CoV-2 infection or an uninfected control (not recorded which).

Ten or more counts support this clonotype. The J gene is TRBJ2-6, the V gene TRBV6-5, with D perhaps given as TRBD1 or TRBD2 (5 bases each). V was shortened by 7 bases and J by 0 bases, with 10 bases between the two germline ends. The germline V gene has CDR1 MNHEY and CDR2 SVGAGI. The CDR3 covers 15 residues. CDR3 region: CASKGTPSGANVLTF. The CDR3 nucleotides are TGTGCCAGCAAAGGGACCCCCTCTGGGGCCAACGTCCTGACTTTC.

This clonotype was counted ten times or more. The chain uses TRBV20-1 and TRBJ2-7; TRBD1 agrees at 7 bases. J lost 4 bases, V lost 3 bases, and 0 bases had no gene match. The CDR3 runs 11 residues. Germline CDR1 is DFQATT and CDR2 is SNEGSKA (reference sequence). In DNA, the CDR3 is TGCAGTGCTAGGACAGGGTACGAGCAGTACTTC. Translating it yields CSARTGYEQYF.

With regard to this clonotype: This could be a read error, since a much larger clone is one nucleotide away. The chain recombines TRBV18 with TRBJ1-5; D unclear. This CDR3 spans 13 amino acids. The V end was cut by 8 bases, the J end by 6 bases, with 14 bases between. Per the germline V gene, CDR1 is KGHSH and CDR2 is LQKENI. The CDR3 region has the DNA TGTGCCAGCCGTACCAATCCAGGTCAGCCCCAGCATTTT. It is translated as CASRTNPGQPQHF.

J is TRBJ1-1 and V is TRBV9; unclear D gene. Germline CDR1 and CDR2: SGDLS and YYNGEE. The CDR3 sequence is 13 residues long. Trimming left V 0 bases short and J 1 base short, with 4 bases between. The CDR3 spells CASSVVTNTEAFF. CDR3 coding DNA: TGTGCCAGCAGCGTAGTAACGAACACTGAAGCTTTCTTT.

This clonotype occurred a few times. Here the CDR3 DNA reads TGTGCCAGCAGCTCAGACGCCCGGACAGGCACCCATTCACCCCTCCACTTT. Its protein is CASSSDARTGTHSPLHF. This rearrangement joins TRBV11-2 to TRBJ1-6; TRBD1 matches at 7 bases. Germline assignment: CDR1 SGHAT and CDR2 FQNNGV. There are 17 residues in the CDR3. V lost 4 bases to trimming and J lost 8 bases; unmatched junction nucleotides: 14.

In this sample, this clonotype turned up a few times. The V and J genes are TRBV11-1 and TRBJ2-1; TRBD1 aligns across 8 bases. Germline lookup yields CDR1 SGHAT and CDR2 FQDESV (reference sequence). CDR3 length: 15 amino acids. The J segment lost 2 bases and the V segment lost 5 bases, leaving 5 bases of the junction unmatched. The CDR3 spells CASSKTGEAYNEQFF. The CDR3, as DNA: TGTGCCAGCAGCAAGACAGGGGAGGCCTACAATGAGCAGTTCTTC.

This clonotype was observed a handful of times. The chain recombines TRBV7-9 with TRBJ2-1; TRBD2 aligns across 9 bases. The V gene's germline CDR1 is SEHNR and CDR2 FQNEAQ (reference sequence). CDR3 length equals 15 residues. V shed 6 bases, J shed 9 bases, and the junction held 12 bases outside the gene matches. In DNA, the CDR3 is TGTGCCAGCAGAAAAGAGGCCCTAGCGGGAAGTGAGCAGTTCTTC. It yields the protein CASRKEALAGSEQFF. Together with reference TRBV7-9 and TRBJ2-1, the CDR3 gives the full variable domain: DTGVSQNPRHKITKRGQNVTFRCDPISEHNRLYWYRQTLGQGPEFLTYFQNEAQLEKSRLLSDRFSAERPKGSFSTLEIQRTEQGDSAMYLCASRKEALAGSEQFFGPGTRLTVL.

This clonotype was seen a few times. This chain connects TRBV5-5 to TRBJ2-2; TRBD2 aligns across 14 bases. Looked up from germline, CDR1 is SGHKS and CDR2 is YYEKEE (reference sequence). V trimming: 4 bases; J trimming: 1 base; junction bases outside the gene matches: 6. The CDR3 is made up of 18 amino acids. The CDR3 DNA follows: TGTGCCAGCAGCCCCGGGACTAGCGGGAGTAAGAACACCGGGGAGCTGTTTTTT. Amino acids: CASSPGTSGSKNTGELFF.

Only a few counts were recorded for this clonotype. The chain carries TRBV11-1 and TRBJ2-7; D gene unclear. Trimming removed 2 bases at V and 4 bases at J, with 12 bases between. Germline V gene lookup returns CDR1 SGHAT and CDR2 FQDESV (reference sequence). CDR3 size: 14 residues. CDR3 sequence reads: CASSLIGSLYEQYF. CDR3 coding DNA: TGTGCCAGCAGCTTAATAGGATCCCTTTACGAGCAGTACTTC.

This clonotype was detected only a few times. The rearrangement uses TRBV3-1 and TRBJ1-4, with D unresolved. The length of the CDR3 is 16 residues. V was clipped by 1 base and J by 4 bases, with 13 bases between them. Germline V CDR1 and CDR2: LGHDT, YNNKEL (reference sequence). The CDR3 loop reads CASSQGEAGINEKLFF. The CDR3 nucleotides are TGTGCCAGCAGCCAAGGAGAGGCAGGAATTAATGAAAAACTGTTTTTT.